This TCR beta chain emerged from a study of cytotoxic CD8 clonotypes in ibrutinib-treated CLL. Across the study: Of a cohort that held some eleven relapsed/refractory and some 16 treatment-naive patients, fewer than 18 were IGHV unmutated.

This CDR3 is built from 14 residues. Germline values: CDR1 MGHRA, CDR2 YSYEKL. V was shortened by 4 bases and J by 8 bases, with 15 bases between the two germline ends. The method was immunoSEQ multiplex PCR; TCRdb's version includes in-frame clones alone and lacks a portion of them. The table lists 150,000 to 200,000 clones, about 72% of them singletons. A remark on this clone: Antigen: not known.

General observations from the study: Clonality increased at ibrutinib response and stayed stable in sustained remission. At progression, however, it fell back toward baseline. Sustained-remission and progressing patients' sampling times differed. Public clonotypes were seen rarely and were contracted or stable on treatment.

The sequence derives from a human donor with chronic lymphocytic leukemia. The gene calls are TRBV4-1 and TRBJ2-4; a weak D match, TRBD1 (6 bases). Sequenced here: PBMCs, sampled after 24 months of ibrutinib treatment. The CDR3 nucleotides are TGCGCCAGCAGCCCGGAACAGGGATTGCACATTCAGTACTTC. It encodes CASSPEQGLHIQYF.